The rows below give T cell receptor beta chains drawn from one sample of a study of OX40 agonist ivuxolimab in advanced cancers. Assay used: immunoSEQ multiplex PCR; TCRdb lists only in-frame clones, some missing. The sample lists tens of thousands of clones; about 88% were seen once. The starting material was CD4+ or CD8+ T cells sorted from blood, obtained in a trial of the OX40 agonist ivuxolimab. The source is an adult with an advanced solid tumor such as melanoma, head and neck, liver or kidney cancer. Both conserved end residues are part of each CDR3. The D gene is left open where the match is weak. Rows give clone size only sometimes, using once, few, many, or a class for an expanded clone.

TRBV19	TRBJ2-7	TRBD2	-	CASSTSGGGGEQYF	TGTGCCAGTAGTACTAGCGGGGGAGGGGGAGAGCAGTACTTC
TRBV9	TRBJ2-3	-	-	CASSVVTDTQYF	TGTGCCAGCAGCGTTGTTACAGATACGCAGTATTTT
TRBV16	TRBJ1-3	-	-	CASSQASPGNTIYF	TGTGCCAGCAGCCAGGCGAGTCCTGGAAACACCATATATTTT
TRBV15	TRBJ2-1	-	-	CATSKASFDEQFF	TGTGCCACCAGCAAGGCTAGCTTTGATGAGCAGTTCTTC
TRBV7-9	TRBJ2-5	-	-	CASSQQGGETQYF	TGTGCCAGCAGCCAACAGGGAGGTGAGACCCAGTACTTC
TRBV5-1	TRBJ2-1	-	-	CASSLLYAGNSYNEQFF	TGCGCCAGCAGCTTGTTATACGCGGGAAACTCCTACAATGAGCAGTTCTTC
TRBV9	TRBJ2-5	TRBD2	-	CASSVSGVQETQYF	TGTGCCAGCAGCGTTAGCGGGGTCCAAGAGACCCAGTACTTC
TRBV14	TRBJ2-1	TRBD2	once	CASSLAGDKLLDEQFF	TGTGCCAGCAGCCTAGCGGGAGATAAACTACTCGATGAGCAGTTCTTC
TRBV19	TRBJ2-1	-	-	CASSMSGPPNEQFF	TGTGCCAGTAGTATGTCTGGACCGCCCAATGAGCAGTTCTTC
TRBV7-9	TRBJ2-3	-	-	CASSFSTDTQYF	TGTGCCAGCAGCTTTTCTACGGATACGCAGTATTTT
TRBV19	TRBJ1-5	TRBD1	-	CASSTRTGGTQLQHF	TGTGCCAGTAGTACCCGGACAGGGGGAACTCAGCTCCAGCATTTT
TRBV19	TRBJ1-1	-	-	CASSIVASMNTEAFF	TGTGCCAGTAGTATAGTTGCCAGTATGAACACTGAAGCTTTCTTT
TRBV19	TRBJ2-7	-	-	CASSLRTSGPYEQYF	TGTGCCAGTAGTCTCAGGACTTCGGGACCCTACGAGCAGTACTTC
TRBV4-1	TRBJ1-4	TRBD1	-	CASSQEGMGQGAQKLFF	TGCGCCAGCAGCCAAGAAGGGATGGGACAGGGGGCCCAAAAACTGTTTTTT
TRBV14	TRBJ2-7	-	-	CASSQRRALAYEQYF	TGTGCCAGCAGCCAACGAAGGGCCCTTGCATACGAGCAGTACTTC
TRBV6-5	TRBJ1-5	-	-	CASSSRSNQPQHF	TGTGCCAGCAGCTCCCGCAGCAATCAGCCCCAGCATTTT
TRBV9	TRBJ1-1	-	-	CASSVLPGANTEAFF	TGTGCCAGCAGCGTACTCCCGGGGGCTAACACTGAAGCTTTCTTT
TRBV27	TRBJ2-3	-	-	CASLDREGSDTQYF	TGTGCCAGCCTCGACAGGGAGGGGTCAGATACGCAGTATTTT
TRBV28	TRBJ2-7	-	-	CASSLSSSYEQYF	TGTGCCAGCAGTTTGTCCAGCTCCTACGAGCAGTACTTC
TRBV14	TRBJ2-1	TRBD2	-	CASSVGLANYNEQFF	TGTGCCAGCAGCGTTGGACTAGCGAACTACAATGAGCAGTTCTTC
TRBV9	TRBJ2-7	TRBD1	-	CASSGRDRGIYEQYF	TGTGCCAGCAGCGGCCGGGACAGGGGGATATACGAGCAGTACTTC
TRBV28	TRBJ1-5	-	-	CASSLSPSQPQHF	TGTGCCAGCAGTTTATCCCCTAGTCAGCCCCAGCATTTT
TRBV4-2	TRBJ2-7	TRBD1	-	CASSQAINDRDPYEQYF	TGTGCCAGCAGCCAAGCCATTAACGACAGGGACCCCTACGAGCAGTACTTC
TRBV7-2	TRBJ2-1	-	-	CASSLWGQTEQFF	TGTGCCAGCAGCTTATGGGGCCAGACTGAGCAGTTCTTC
TRBV9	TRBJ2-5	TRBD2	few	CASSVRASGGALGETQYF	TGTGCCAGCAGCGTCCGGGCCAGCGGGGGGGCTTTAGGGGAGACCCAGTACTTC
TRBV28	TRBJ2-7	TRBD1	-	CASSSTGTGNYEQYF	TGTGCCAGCAGTTCCACCGGGACAGGGAACTACGAGCAGTACTTC
TRBV28	TRBJ1-5	-	few	CASKGGNQPQHF	TGTGCCAGCAAAGGGGGCAATCAGCCCCAGCATTTT
TRBV6-4	TRBJ2-2	TRBD2	-	CASSATSGGPTGELFF	TGTGCCAGCAGTGCTACTAGCGGGGGGCCCACCGGGGAGCTGTTTTTT
TRBV28	TRBJ2-7	TRBD2	-	CASSALLAVYYEQYF	TGTGCCAGCAGTGCCTTACTAGCGGTGTACTACGAGCAGTACTTC
TRBV5-5	TRBJ1-4	TRBD1	-	CASSLSVGTGDEKLFF	TGTGCCAGCAGCCTAAGCGTCGGGACAGGGGACGAAAAACTGTTTTTT
TRBV27	TRBJ1-2	-	-	CASSRARTYGYTF	TGTGCCAGCAGCCGGGCCCGGACTTATGGCTACACCTTC
TRBV5-1	TRBJ2-6	-	-	CASSFTPRGANVLTF	TGCGCCAGCAGCTTTACACCCAGAGGGGCCAACGTCCTGACTTTC
TRBV28	TRBJ1-3	TRBD1	-	CASSPNRGLGNTIYF	TGTGCCAGCAGTCCCAACAGGGGTCTTGGAAACACCATATATTTT
TRBV20-1	TRBJ2-5	-	-	CSAVRKETQYF	TGCAGTGCTGTCAGAAAGGAGACCCAGTACTTC
TRBV2	TRBJ1-6	TRBD1	-	CASSEIPGQGESPLHF	TGTGCCAGCAGTGAAATCCCGGGACAGGGGGAATCACCCCTCCACTTT
TRBV27	TRBJ2-7	-	-	CASSKQVTSYEQYF	TGTGCCAGCAGTAAACAGGTAACCTCCTACGAGCAGTACTTC
TRBV19	TRBJ2-1	TRBD2	-	CASSASGSPYNEQFF	TGTGCCAGTAGTGCTAGCGGGAGCCCCTACAATGAGCAGTTCTTC
TRBV28	TRBJ1-1	TRBD1	-	CASSVSGQGAEEAFF	TGTGCCAGCAGTGTGTCCGGGCAGGGGGCAGAGGAAGCTTTCTTT
TRBV28	TRBJ2-4	-	-	CASSLAGMTKNIQYF	TGTGCCAGCAGTCTCGCCGGGATGACCAAAAACATTCAGTACTTC
TRBV30	TRBJ2-3	TRBD2	once	CAWSAGLAVADTQYF	TGTGCCTGGAGTGCGGGGCTAGCGGTCGCAGATACGCAGTATTTT
TRBV6-5	TRBJ2-3	-	-	CASSLRTGDDTQYF	TGTGCCAGCAGTTTAAGGACGGGCGACGATACGCAGTATTTT
TRBV19	TRBJ2-7	-	-	CASSIRGTQDNSYEQYF	TGTGCCAGTAGTATTAGGGGGACACAGGATAACTCCTACGAGCAGTACTTC
TRBV9	TRBJ2-5	-	once	CASSVGATKETQYF	TGTGCCAGCAGCGTCGGGGCCACTAAAGAGACCCAGTACTTC
TRBV11-3	TRBJ2-7	-	-	CASSESGGTPYEQYF	TGTGCCAGCAGTGAAAGCGGAGGCACCCCCTACGAGCAGTACTTC
TRBV28	TRBJ2-3	-	-	CASSFQGSGRGVPTDTQYF	TGTGCCAGCAGTTTCCAGGGCTCGGGCAGGGGGGTCCCTACAGATACGCAGTATTTT
TRBV7-2	TRBJ2-2	TRBD2	once	CASSLGLAGGLRGTGELFF	TGTGCCAGCAGCCTAGGACTAGCGGGAGGGCTCAGGGGCACCGGGGAGCTGTTTTTT
TRBV5-1	TRBJ2-7	-	-	CASSLVLAGGSYEQYF	TGCGCCAGCAGCTTGGTTTTGGCAGGGGGGTCCTACGAGCAGTACTTC
TRBV7-3	TRBJ1-1	TRBD1	-	CASSLTGDGGTEAFF	TGTGCCAGCAGCTTGACAGGGGATGGGGGCACTGAAGCTTTCTTT
TRBV6-4	TRBJ2-1	-	-	CASSEEPSSYNEQFF	TGTGCCAGCAGTGAAGAACCCAGCTCCTACAATGAGCAGTTCTTC
TRBV10-1	TRBJ2-3	TRBD2	-	CASSGTSGGTKGDTQYF	TGCGCCAGCAGCGGGACTAGCGGGGGGACAAAGGGAGATACGCAGTATTTT
TRBV5-1	TRBJ2-3	-	-	CASSLDRPSTDTQYF	TGCGCCAGCAGCTTGGATCGGCCGAGCACAGATACGCAGTATTTT
TRBV10-3	TRBJ2-5	-	once	CATQHDQETQYF	TGTGCCACCCAACACGACCAAGAGACCCAGTACTTC
TRBV5-4	TRBJ2-3	TRBD1	-	CASGQGQDTQYF	TGTGCCAGTGGACAGGGGCAGGATACGCAGTATTTT